The TCR beta chain described here comes from a study of blood T cell repertoires in COVID-19 (dated by TCRdb to 2020 to 2021). Turning to the overall study: Samples from collaborators originated in the United States, Italy and Spain and spanned both the acute and convalescent phases of COVID-19. The prospective study material was composed of cDNA or gDNA derived from T cells, B-cell-depleted T cells, or PBMCs. The dataset comprised deeply sampled blood TCRbeta repertoires from subjects exposed to, actively infected with, or recovered from COVID-19. The repertoires were released in a freely available public database meant as a resource for research on the immune response to SARS-CoV-2. The samples were drawn from the first 160 participants of the ongoing ImmuneRACE study and from over 950 subjects provided by 6 global collaborators. The sample metadata nearly always contained a de-identified subject ID, COVID-19 status, age in years and sex. Where available, HLA class I and class II types were taken from metadata supplied by the sample provider and were not determined by assay-based typing. Findings and caveats that apply to the study as a whole: The quantity of clinical and demographic metadata differed by source and by participant and was supplied without curation.

Turning to this clone: The specificity of this receptor is unknown. Base qualities are not at hand, and no much larger clone is one base apart.

Participants in the prospective study were aged roughly 18 to 89 years, lived in 20 to 30 United States geographic areas, and enrolled through a virtual design. To assign participants to cohorts, the prospective study relied on clinical history that participants themselves reported in a screening survey and a study questionnaire. A participant counted as exposed if, within 2 weeks of entering the study, that participant had been in contact with someone who had a PCR-confirmed or clinician-diagnosed COVID-19 case. Mobile phlebotomists in the prospective study collected whole blood, serum and a nasopharyngeal or oropharyngeal swab from every participant. Participants in the prospective study had the option to provide additional blood draws and questionnaires over a 2-month period. Before DNA extraction, prospective study blood samples were shipped either frozen or at room temperature. TCRbeta CDR3 regions were amplified from genomic DNA using the immunoSEQ Assay, a bias-controlled multiplex PCR. In the authors' own workflow: Nucleated cell counts per sample were estimated from amplification of reference gene primers within the assay. To quantify the absolute abundance of each unique TCRbeta CDR3 rearrangement, sequence reads were collapsed and filtered. For each sample, productive Simpson clonality was calculated as the square root of Simpson's diversity index across productive rearrangements. TCRdb retrieved this table from immuneACCESS and kept in-frame rearrangements only. Not all clones are present; in checked studies, unresolved V genes account for under half, and no reason is known for the remainder. The V and J calls and clone size come from that table; D and trimming were worked out from the DNA. Within this sample are some 180,000 clones, with 70% to 80% of them counted one time only. 13% to 15% of the sample is taken by the ten largest.

The clonotype originates from a man between 60 and 75 years old who had been exposed to COVID-19. The sample consisted of PBMCs or T cells enriched from blood (not recorded which).

The CDR3 reads CASSVGLAGFSSSYNEQFF. The base sequence is TGTGCCAGCAGCGTGGGACTAGCGGGGTTTTCAAGCTCCTACAATGAGCAGTTCTTC. The V gene is TRBV7-3 and the J gene is TRBJ2-1; 13 bases in between match TRBD2. At the junction V is shortened by 5 bases and J by 0 bases; bases outside the gene matches: 10. Per the germline V gene, SGHTA is the CDR1 and FQGTGA is the CDR2. From the cysteine through the phenylalanine, the CDR3 covers 19 amino acids. The CDR3 DNA has 57 bases and is translated from base 1.